This is a list of T cell receptor beta chains from one sample in a study of cytomegalovirus exposure and HLA in healthy donors. Repertoires were generated with immunoSEQ multiplex PCR, while TCRdb's copy carries only in-frame clones and drops some. The table has approximately 150,000 clones, roughly three quarters seen once. The sequencing input was PBMCs. The receptors derive from a man between 60 and 75 years old in good health and CMV-seronegative. CDR3s include the opening cysteine and the closing phenylalanine or tryptophan. D genes are given only for firm matches. Size is stated for part of the rows, as once, few or many counts, or as a class when the clone is expanded.

V: TRBV5-4
D: NA
size: NA
J: TRBJ2-3
CDR3: CASSLASDTQYF
DNA: TGTGCCAGCAGCTTAGCATCAGATACGCAGTATTTT

V: TRBV18
D: NA
size: NA
J: TRBJ1-5
CDR3: CASSLSGENQPQHF
DNA: TGTGCCAGCTCACTTTCAGGGGAGAATCAGCCCCAGCATTTT

V: TRBV30
D: TRBD1
size: NA
J: TRBJ1-4
CDR3: CAWRPWTGQYGDEKLFF
DNA: TGTGCCTGGAGGCCCTGGACAGGGCAGTACGGCGATGAAAAACTGTTTTTT

V: TRBV18
D: TRBD1
size: once
J: TRBJ1-1
CDR3: CASSPGTGDPNTEAFF
DNA: TGTGCCAGCTCACCCGGGACAGGGGACCCGAACACTGAAGCTTTCTTT

V: TRBV7-3
D: NA
size: NA
J: TRBJ2-3
CDR3: CASSLVGGKDTQYF
DNA: TGTGCCAGCAGCTTAGTTGGCGGGAAGGATACGCAGTATTTT

V: TRBV6-1
D: TRBD1
size: few
J: TRBJ2-5
CDR3: CASSATGGETQYF
DNA: TGTGCCAGCAGTGCGACAGGGGGAGAGACCCAGTACTTC

V: TRBV15
D: NA
size: NA
J: TRBJ1-5
CDR3: CATSLGDQPQHF
DNA: TGTGCCACCAGTCTCGGAGATCAGCCCCAGCATTTT

V: TRBV4-1
D: TRBD1
size: NA
J: TRBJ1-1
CDR3: CASSTGGTEAFF
DNA: TGCGCCAGCAGTACAGGGGGAACTGAAGCTTTCTTT

V: TRBV28
D: TRBD1
size: NA
J: TRBJ2-5
CDR3: CASSFGTGVKETQYF
DNA: TGTGCCAGCAGTTTCGGGACAGGGGTTAAAGAGACCCAGTACTTC

V: TRBV6-5
D: TRBD1
size: once
J: TRBJ1-4
CDR3: CASSWGTGVNEKLFF
DNA: TGTGCCAGCAGTTGGGGGACAGGGGTTAATGAAAAACTGTTTTTT

V: TRBV19
D: NA
size: NA
J: TRBJ1-6
CDR3: CASSIDLGGRSPLHF
DNA: TGTGCCAGTAGTATAGATCTCGGGGGTCGGTCACCCCTCCACTTT

V: TRBV30
D: NA
size: NA
J: TRBJ1-1
CDR3: CAWSMGGATITEAFF
DNA: TGTGCCTGGAGTATGGGGGGGGCGACTATAACTGAAGCTTTCTTT

V: TRBV7-6
D: NA
size: few
J: TRBJ2-3
CDR3: CASSLAGGGGTDTQYF
DNA: TGTGCCAGCAGCTTAGCGGGAGGGGGTGGCACAGATACGCAGTATTTT

V: TRBV6-5
D: NA
size: few
J: TRBJ1-5
CDR3: CASRELTGQPQHF
DNA: TGTGCCAGCAGAGAATTAACGGGTCAGCCCCAGCATTTT

V: TRBV19
D: TRBD2
size: NA
J: TRBJ2-7
CDR3: CASSIVHQRGTGRNEQYF
DNA: TGTGCCAGTAGTATAGTTCACCAGCGGGGGACCGGTAGGAACGAGCAGTACTTC

V: TRBV30
D: TRBD1
size: NA
J: TRBJ1-2
CDR3: CAWNYQGAVGYTF
DNA: TGTGCCTGGAACTATCAGGGGGCGGTCGGCTACACCTTC

V: TRBV11-1
D: NA
size: NA
J: TRBJ2-1
CDR3: CASSLPKSSYNEQFF
DNA: TGTGCCAGCAGCTTACCCAAGAGCTCCTACAATGAGCAGTTCTTC

V: TRBV7-9
D: NA
size: NA
J: TRBJ2-5
CDR3: CASSSAVPLYQETQYF
DNA: TGTGCCAGCAGCTCCGCGGTACCATTGTACCAAGAGACCCAGTACTTC

V: TRBV5-6
D: NA
size: NA
J: TRBJ2-7
CDR3: CASSLIRRAEQYF
DNA: TGTGCCAGCAGCTTGATCAGGAGGGCCGAGCAGTACTTC

V: TRBV10-2
D: NA
size: NA
J: TRBJ1-1
CDR3: CASIGSPGTEAFF
DNA: TGCGCCAGCATCGGGAGCCCGGGCACTGAAGCTTTCTTT

V: TRBV4-1
D: TRBD1
size: NA
J: TRBJ2-2
CDR3: CASSQAGQGNTGELFF
DNA: TGCGCCAGCAGCCAAGCGGGACAGGGCAACACCGGGGAGCTGTTTTTT

V: TRBV9
D: TRBD1
size: few
J: TRBJ2-7
CDR3: CASSPGTGATYEQYF
DNA: TGTGCCAGCAGCCCAGGGACAGGTGCAACCTACGAGCAGTACTTC

V: TRBV5-5
D: NA
size: few
J: TRBJ2-7
CDR3: CASSLYYEQYF
DNA: TGTGCCAGCAGCCTTTACTACGAGCAGTACTTC

V: TRBV5-4
D: NA
size: NA
J: TRBJ2-1
CDR3: CASSSRTNEQFF
DNA: TGTGCCAGCAGCTCAAGAACAAATGAGCAGTTCTTC

V: TRBV11-2
D: NA
size: NA
J: TRBJ1-2
CDR3: CASSSEGYGYTF
DNA: TGTGCCAGCAGCTCCGAGGGATATGGCTACACCTTC

V: TRBV5-5
D: NA
size: NA
J: TRBJ2-5
CDR3: CASSAVGQQETQYF
DNA: TGTGCCAGCAGCGCGGTTGGACAGCAAGAGACCCAGTACTTC

V: TRBV5-1
D: TRBD1
size: NA
J: TRBJ2-2
CDR3: CASSLVAGTGAGELFF
DNA: TGCGCCAGCAGCTTGGTGGCTGGGACAGGGGCCGGGGAGCTGTTTTTT

V: TRBV6-6
D: TRBD2
size: NA
J: TRBJ2-5
CDR3: CASSGTSGSSLQYF
DNA: TGTGCCAGCAGCGGGACTAGCGGGAGTTCGCTCCAGTACTTC

V: TRBV28
D: NA
size: NA
J: TRBJ2-6
CDR3: CASSLVVSSGANVLTF
DNA: TGTGCCAGCAGTTTAGTTGTGAGCTCTGGGGCCAACGTCCTGACTTTC

V: TRBV4-3
D: NA
size: NA
J: TRBJ2-7
CDR3: CASSQDSRSTYEQYF
DNA: TGCGCCAGCAGCCAAGATAGTCGGAGCACCTACGAGCAGTACTTC

V: TRBV10-1
D: NA
size: few
J: TRBJ2-5
CDR3: CASSTGGKETQYF
DNA: TGCGCCAGCTCCACCGGGGGAAAAGAGACCCAGTACTTC

V: TRBV10-3
D: NA
size: NA
J: TRBJ1-1
CDR3: CAVGQGSTEAFF
DNA: TGTGCGGTAGGCCAGGGAAGCACTGAAGCTTTCTTT

V: TRBV18
D: NA
size: NA
J: TRBJ1-2
CDR3: CASSPRGSLSNYGYTF
DNA: TGTGCCAGCTCACCACGAGGATCCCTTTCCAACTATGGCTACACCTTC

V: TRBV27
D: NA
size: NA
J: TRBJ2-7
CDR3: CASSLGLPPTYEQYF
DNA: TGTGCCAGCAGCCTCGGACTACCGCCCACCTACGAGCAGTACTTC

V: TRBV5-3
D: NA
size: NA
J: TRBJ1-5
CDR3: CARSLTGRSPQHF
DNA: TGTGCCAGAAGCCTGACAGGTCGGTCGCCCCAGCATTTT

V: TRBV18
D: TRBD1
size: NA
J: TRBJ2-7
CDR3: CASSPLDRGGEQYF
DNA: TGTGCCAGCTCACCACTGGACAGGGGAGGGGAGCAGTACTTC

V: TRBV5-1
D: TRBD2
size: NA
J: TRBJ2-1
CDR3: CASSLGLAGVHYNEQFF
DNA: TGCGCCAGCAGCCTAGGACTAGCGGGGGTCCACTACAATGAGCAGTTCTTC

V: TRBV28
D: NA
size: NA
J: TRBJ2-3
CDR3: CASKTTDTQYF
DNA: TGTGCCAGCAAGACTACAGATACGCAGTATTTT

V: TRBV6-6
D: TRBD1
size: NA
J: TRBJ1-2
CDR3: CASSLDRAPTFYGYTF
DNA: TGTGCCAGCAGCCTGGACAGGGCCCCCACCTTCTATGGCTACACCTTC

V: TRBV9
D: NA
size: NA
J: TRBJ1-1
CDR3: CASSEGPGGPDTEAFF
DNA: TGTGCCAGCAGCGAGGGGCCGGGGGGCCCCGACACTGAAGCTTTCTTT

V: TRBV4-2
D: TRBD2
size: NA
J: TRBJ2-3
CDR3: CASSDSGADWTTDTQYF
DNA: TGTGCCAGCAGCGACAGCGGGGCAGATTGGACCACAGATACGCAGTATTTT